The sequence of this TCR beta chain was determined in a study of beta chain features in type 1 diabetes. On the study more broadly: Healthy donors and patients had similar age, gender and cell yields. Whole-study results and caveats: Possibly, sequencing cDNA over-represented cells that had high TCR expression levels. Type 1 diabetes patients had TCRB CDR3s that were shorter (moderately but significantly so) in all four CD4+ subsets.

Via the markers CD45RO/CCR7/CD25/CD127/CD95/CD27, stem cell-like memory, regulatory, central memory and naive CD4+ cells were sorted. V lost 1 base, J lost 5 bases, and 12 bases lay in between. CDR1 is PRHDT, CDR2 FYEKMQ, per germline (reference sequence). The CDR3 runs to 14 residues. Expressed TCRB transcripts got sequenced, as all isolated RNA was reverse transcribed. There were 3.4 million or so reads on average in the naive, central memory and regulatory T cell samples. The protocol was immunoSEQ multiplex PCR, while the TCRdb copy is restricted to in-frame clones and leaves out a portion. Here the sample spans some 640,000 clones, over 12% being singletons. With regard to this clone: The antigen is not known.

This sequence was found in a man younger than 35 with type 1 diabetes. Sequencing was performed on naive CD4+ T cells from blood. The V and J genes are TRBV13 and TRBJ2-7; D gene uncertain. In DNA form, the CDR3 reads TGTGCCAGCAGCTTAGAGGGCAGGTTCGACGAGCAGTACTTC. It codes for CASSLEGRFDEQYF.